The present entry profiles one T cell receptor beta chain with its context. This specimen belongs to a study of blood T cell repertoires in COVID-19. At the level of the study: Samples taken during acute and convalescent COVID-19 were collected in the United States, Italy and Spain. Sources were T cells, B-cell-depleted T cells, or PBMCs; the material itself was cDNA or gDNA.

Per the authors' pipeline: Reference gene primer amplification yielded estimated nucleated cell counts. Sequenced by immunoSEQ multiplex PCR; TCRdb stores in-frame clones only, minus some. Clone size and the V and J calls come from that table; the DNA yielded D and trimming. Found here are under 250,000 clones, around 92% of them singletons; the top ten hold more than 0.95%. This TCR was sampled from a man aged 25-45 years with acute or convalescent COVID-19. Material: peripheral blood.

The CDR3 protein is CASSFNAFVYEQYF. CDR3 DNA sequence: TGTGCCAGCAGTTTCAATGCGTTCGTCTACGAGCAGTACTTC. The V gene is TRBV28, the J gene TRBJ2-7; D is undetermined. Germline loops: CDR1 MDHEN, CDR2 SYDVKM. V lost 3 bases, J lost 3 bases, and 12 bases lay in between. This CDR3 spans 14 amino acids.